Listed below are T cell receptor beta chains from one sample, sequenced in a study of beta chain features in type 1 diabetes. Profiling relied on immunoSEQ multiplex PCR, and the TCRdb table lists in-frame clones only, not all of them. The profile shows 280,000 or so clones, approximately 15% of them singletons. Material for sequencing was naive CD4+ T cells from blood. These receptors were collected from a man between 18 and 35 years old with type 1 diabetes. CDR3s leave out the opening cysteine and the closing phenylalanine or tryptophan. Clone sizes are given selectively: once, few, many, or a class where the clone is expanded.

V gene: TRBV14; J gene: TRBJ2-7; clone size: few; CDR3 protein: ASSLRASGRLNEQY
V gene: TRBV7-2; J gene: TRBJ1-2; clone size: NA; CDR3 protein: ASSLDQGRYGYT
V gene: TRBV4-2; J gene: TRBJ2-1; clone size: NA; CDR3 protein: AILRWTSGNEQF
V gene: TRBV7-2; J gene: TRBJ2-1; clone size: NA; CDR3 protein: ASTLLAGGTEQF
V gene: TRBV9; J gene: TRBJ2-3; clone size: NA; CDR3 protein: ASSARTGAADTQY
V gene: TRBV5-1; J gene: TRBJ2-1; clone size: few; CDR3 protein: ASSSGGVPNNEQF
V gene: TRBV30; J gene: TRBJ2-1; clone size: few; CDR3 protein: AWSESAFNEQF
V gene: TRBV19; J gene: TRBJ2-1; clone size: NA; CDR3 protein: ASSIVAVPSSYNEQF
V gene: TRBV18; J gene: TRBJ2-1; clone size: few; CDR3 protein: ASSLTSGFNNEQF
V gene: TRBV18; J gene: TRBJ2-3; clone size: few; CDR3 protein: ASSPLSIQEADTQY
V gene: TRBV28; J gene: TRBJ1-5; clone size: few; CDR3 protein: ASSLKGRGSRNQPQH
V gene: TRBV29-1; J gene: TRBJ2-7; clone size: NA; CDR3 protein: SAWDSSYEQY
V gene: TRBV28; J gene: TRBJ2-1; clone size: few; CDR3 protein: ASGQTSGSRKQF
V gene: TRBV28; J gene: TRBJ2-1; clone size: NA; CDR3 protein: ASIPGDRNEQF
V gene: TRBV27; J gene: TRBJ1-1; clone size: NA; CDR3 protein: ASSLNRATEAF
V gene: TRBV15; J gene: TRBJ2-3; clone size: NA; CDR3 protein: ATRTSGSSDTQY
V gene: TRBV6-5; J gene: TRBJ1-5; clone size: NA; CDR3 protein: ASSSVYSNQPQH
V gene: TRBV13; J gene: TRBJ2-5; clone size: few; CDR3 protein: ASSLSRGETQY
V gene: TRBV29-1; J gene: TRBJ1-1; clone size: NA; CDR3 protein: SAVTGVGTEAF
V gene: TRBV30; J gene: TRBJ1-3; clone size: few; CDR3 protein: AWSEYRGHTIY
V gene: TRBV11-2; J gene: TRBJ1-1; clone size: NA; CDR3 protein: ASSLDPAARALAF
V gene: TRBV10-3; J gene: TRBJ2-1; clone size: few; CDR3 protein: AISEASEGEQF
V gene: TRBV18; J gene: TRBJ2-7; clone size: few; CDR3 protein: ASSLDDRREQY
V gene: TRBV25-1; J gene: TRBJ2-1; clone size: NA; CDR3 protein: ASSEAGWVRQF
V gene: TRBV5-4; J gene: TRBJ2-5; clone size: few; CDR3 protein: ASSLQVEETQY
V gene: TRBV9; J gene: TRBJ2-3; clone size: NA; CDR3 protein: ASSASGSRSDTQY
V gene: TRBV5-4; J gene: TRBJ1-4; clone size: NA; CDR3 protein: ASSGGPNEKLF
V gene: TRBV6-4; J gene: TRBJ2-7; clone size: few; CDR3 protein: ASSEGSQSEQY
V gene: TRBV18; J gene: TRBJ1-2; clone size: NA; CDR3 protein: ASSLGRSLFGGYT